This entry concerns a single TCR beta chain. This sample was included in a study of T-cell reconstitution after alpha-beta-depleted transplantation in children. Unique molecular identifiers were built into the TCRbeta library. TCRdb called the PCR reads again in MiXCR, with one record for every CDR3 protein. The sample records some 550,000 distinct CDR3 sequences, about 17% being singletons. Germline CDR1 and CDR2: MNHEY and SMNVEV (reference sequence). The CDR3 extends over 13 amino acids. V gave up 5 bases and J gave up 3 bases, with 11 bases separating them. The origin of this receptor is a human donor who donated a stem cell graft to a child with acute lymphoblastic leukemia. The chain is built from TRBV27 and TRBJ2-7; unclear D gene. Sequencing was performed on PBMCs from the stem cell graft donor, taken from the stem cell graft. CDR3 coding DNA: TGTGCCAGCAGTCCACTGGGCCACTACGAGCAGTACTTC. This translates into CASSPLGHYEQYF.